The 22 T cell receptor beta chains in this list originate from one sample, sequenced in a study of T cells in Graves' hyperthyroidism and ophthalmopathy. The TCR beta CDR3 regions underwent amplification using RNA transcripts as the source. In the first-round RT-PCR of the TCR CDR3, the HTBI primer set was used. In TCRdb, the multiplex PCR reads were re-called with MiXCR into one record per CDR3 protein. The sample has 500,000 to 600,000 distinct CDR3 sequences, 16% seen once. Sequencing input: blood. The origin of the receptors is a woman aged 18-29 years with Graves' hyperthyroidism.

This clonotype was observed a few times. The chain carries TRBV9 and TRBJ2-5; D remains ambiguous. The CDR3 covers 12 residues. V was pared by 1 base and J by 2 bases, with 3 bases between. Germline-derived CDR1 and CDR2 are SGDLS and YYNGEE. CDR3 nucleotides: TGTGCCAGCAGCGTAAATCAAGAGACCCAGTACTTC. Encoded protein: CASSVNQETQYF. Drawing the rest from reference TRBV9 and TRBJ2-5, the complete variable domain is DSGVTQTPKHLITATGQRVTLRCSPRSGDLSVYWYQQSLDQGLQFLIQYYNGEERAKGNILERFSAQQFPDLHSELNLSSLELGDSALYFCASSVNQETQYFGPGTRLLVL.

This clonotype showed up just a few times. This chain uses TRBV11-3 with TRBJ1-4, with 9 bases that match TRBD1. In germline, CDR1 is SGHNT, CDR2 YENEEA. With 4 bases clipped from V and 3 bases from J, the junction kept 3 bases outside the gene matches. CDR3 length: 15 amino acids. The CDR3 reads CASSSGTGSNEKLFF. CDR3 nucleotide sequence: TGTGCCAGCAGCTCCGGGACAGGGTCTAATGAAAAACTGTTTTTT. The full variable domain, its missing parts supplied by reference TRBV11-3 and TRBJ1-4, is EAGVVQSPRYKIIEKKQPVAFWCNPISGHNTLYWYLQNLGQGPELLIRYENEEAVDDSQLPKDRFSAERLKGVDSTLKIQPAELGDSAVYLCASSSGTGSNEKLFFGSGTQLSVL.

V is TRBV7-9 and J is TRBJ1-4; 10 nucleotides agree with TRBD1. V lost 1 base to trimming and J lost 5 bases; unmatched junction nucleotides: 7. The CDR3 length is 17 residues. CDR1 SEHNR and CDR2 FQNEAQ come from the germline V gene (reference sequence). CDR3 sequence: CASSLVLGQGTNEKLFF. CDR3 sequence (DNA): TGTGCCAGCAGCTTAGTCCTGGGACAGGGGACAAATGAAAAACTGTTTTTT.

This clonotype was observed at least ten times. The chain couples TRBV6-1 to TRBJ2-2; possibly TRBD1 or TRBD2 for D (5 bases each). Germline lookup yields CDR1 MNHNS and CDR2 SASEGT. Trimming shortened V by 6 bases and J by 2 bases, and 19 bases separated the two germline ends. The CDR3 totals 17 residues. The CDR3 reads CASRAWSGTVNTGELFF. In DNA form, the CDR3 reads TGTGCCAGCAGGGCCTGGTCCGGGACGGTAAACACCGGGGAGCTGTTTTTT.

This clonotype was counted between two and nine times. The gene calls are TRBV25-1 and TRBJ2-7, with a weak D call TRBD2 (5 bases). This CDR3 has 14 amino acids. Trimming left V 4 bases short and J 0 bases short, with 10 bases between. Looked up from germline, CDR1 is MGHDK and CDR2 is SYGVNS. The CDR3 sequence is CASSVAGDSYEQYF. Written as DNA, the CDR3 is TGTGCCAGCAGTGTGGCCGGGGACTCCTACGAGCAGTACTTC.

Comment on this clonotype: A read error may explain this, as a much larger clone is one base away. The CDR3 loop is CASSLPYRDTSYELYF. For the CDR3, the DNA is TGCGCCAGCAGCCTCCCCTACCGGGACACCTCCTACGAGCTGTACTTC. The chain carries TRBV5-1 and TRBJ2-7, with D perhaps TRBD1 (6 bases). Germline lookup yields CDR1 SGHRS and CDR2 YFSETQ. The CDR3 has 16 residues.

V gene TRBV6-9 combines with J gene TRBJ2-5, with TRBD2 identical over 8 bases. The trim removed 4 bases at V and 4 bases at J, leaving 5 bases unmatched. This CDR3 is built from 14 residues. CDR1 is MNHGY, CDR2 SVAAGI, per germline. In nucleotides, the CDR3 is TGTGCCAGCAGTTCCCTTCGGGGGGGAGAGACCCAGTACTTC. Translating it yields CASSSLRGGETQYF.

As to this clonotype: With a much larger clone just one base away, this may be a read error. The chain uses TRBV7-2 and TRBJ1-6; D is undetermined. There are 15 residues in the CDR3. CDR1 is SGHTA, CDR2 FQGNSA, per germline. Written as DNA, the CDR3 is TGTGCCAGCAGCTTTGAGATTCAGCTAAATTCACCCCTCCGCTTT. This encodes CASSFEIQLNSPLRF. The variable domain in full, with the rest retrieved from reference TRBV7-2 and TRBJ1-6, is GAGVSQSPSNKVTEKGKDVELRCDPISGHTALYWYRQSLGQGLEFLIYFQGNSAPDKSGLPSDRFSAERTGGSVSTLTIQRTQQEDSAVYLCASSFEIQLNSPLRFGNGTRLTVT.

This clonotype was counted a few times. V gene TRBV11-2 combines with J gene TRBJ1-2; D is possibly TRBD1 (5 bases). The germline V gene has CDR1 SGHAT and CDR2 FQNNGV. CDR3 size: 15 residues. With 6 bases removed from V and 4 bases from J, the gap between germline ends came to 18 bases. This CDR3 is CASRQPGRKIYGYTF. Here the CDR3 DNA reads TGTGCCAGCAGACAACCGGGACGAAAGATCTATGGCTACACCTTC.

This clonotype was found a few times. The V gene is TRBV10-3, the J gene TRBJ2-3, with 7 bases lining up with TRBD1. Germline assignment: CDR1 ENHRY and CDR2 SYGVKD. The CDR3 runs 15 residues. Trimming took 7 bases from V and 0 from J; bases not matched to a gene: 7. The CDR3 protein is CAIKPGQLSTDTQYF. CDR3 DNA sequence: TGTGCCATCAAACCGGGACAGCTAAGCACAGATACGCAGTATTTT.

The V gene is TRBV4-3, the J gene TRBJ2-3; D possibly corresponds to TRBD2 (8 bases). This CDR3 has 16 residues. V gave up 0 bases and J gave up 4 bases, with 14 bases separating them. Per the germline V gene, CDR1 is LGHNA and CDR2 is YSLEER. The CDR3 loop reads CASSQDPGRGPDTQYF. The DNA for the CDR3 is TGCGCCAGCAGCCAAGACCCCGGGAGGGGGCCAGATACGCAGTATTTT.

This clonotype was picked up many times. The gene calls are TRBV12-3 or TRBV12-4 and TRBJ1-1; 7 positions match TRBD1. The CDR3 sequence is 16 residues long. V gave up 1 base and J gave up 1 base; unmatched junction bases: 6. CDR3 region: CASSLELGQSNTEAFF. The CDR3 DNA is TGTGCCAGCAGTTTAGAACTGGGACAGTCGAACACTGAAGCTTTCTTT.

This clonotype was recorded a few times. Here the CDR3 omits its conserved ending phenylalanine or tryptophan, so a read error is the likely source. The chain employs TRBV29-1 and TRBJ1-1; possibly TRBD1 for D (6 bases). The CDR3 covers 14 residues. Germline V gene data show CDR1 as SQVTM and CDR2 as ANQGSEA. V dropped 4 bases and J dropped 0 bases, with 12 bases sitting between them. CDR3 DNA sequence: TGCAGCGTTGCCTCCGGGGGGCTGAACACTGAAGCTTTCCTT. Translation gives CSVASGGLNTEAFL.

V usage is TRBV19 and J usage is TRBJ2-1, with D possibly being TRBD1 or TRBD2 (5 bases each). The germline V and J ends were trimmed by 0 bases and 9 bases, with 21 bases remaining between them. This CDR3 is built from 17 residues. CDR1 is LNHDA, CDR2 SQIVND, per germline (reference sequence). CDR3 in DNA: TGTGCCAGTAGTATAGAATCGGGACCGACTGGTACCTTTGAGCAGTTCTTC. Residues: CASSIESGPTGTFEQFF.

This chain connects TRBV4-1 to TRBJ2-5; 10 bases map to TRBD2. The V segment lost 1 base and the J segment 6 bases; nucleotides outside the gene matches: 11. CDR3 size: 17 residues. CDR1 MGHRA and CDR2 YSYEKL come from the germline V gene. CDR3 protein: CASSQGASAGGPKTQYF. The CDR3 DNA is TGCGCCAGCAGCCAAGGAGCCTCAGCGGGGGGGCCGAAGACCCAGTACTTC.

This chain joins TRBV3-1 and TRBJ1-2; tentatively, D is TRBD1 (5 bases). CDR3 size: 10 residues. The V end was cut by 8 bases, the J end by 8 bases, with 9 bases between. CDR1 and CDR2 (germline): LGHDT, YNNKEL (reference sequence). CDR3 loop: CASGTGGYTF. CDR3 sequence (DNA): TGTGCCAGCGGTACAGGAGGCTACACCTTC. Looking up the rest from reference TRBV3-1 and TRBJ1-2 gives the full variable domain: DTAVSQTPKYLVTQMGNDKSIKCEQNLGHDTMYWYKQDSKKFLKIMFSYNNKELIINETVPNRFSPKSPDKAHLNLHINSLELGDSAVYFCASGTGGYTFGSGTRLTVV.

This clonotype appeared many times. The rearrangement links TRBV5-1 to TRBJ2-7; tentatively, D is TRBD1 or TRBD2 (6 bases each). Germline V gives CDR1 SGHRS, CDR2 YFSETQ. This CDR3 spans 15 amino acids. Between the trimmed V and J ends, which lost 0 bases and 5 bases, there was a span of 15 bases. CDR3 protein: CASSLDGPGADEQYF. CDR3 in DNA: TGCGCCAGCAGCTTGGACGGGCCGGGGGCGGACGAGCAGTACTTC.

In its sample, this clonotype was seen many times. The chain couples TRBV6-1 to TRBJ2-1; 11 nucleotides agree with TRBD2. This CDR3 comprises 14 residues. Germline V gene data show CDR1 as MNHNS and CDR2 as SASEGT. Trimming cost V 7 bases and J 4 bases; bases outside gene matches: 3. The CDR3 sequence is CASKTSGGYNEQFF. The CDR3 bases are TGTGCCAGCAAAACTAGCGGGGGATACAATGAGCAGTTCTTC.

Many counts were recorded for this clonotype. The rearrangement joins TRBV28 to TRBJ1-5; no reliable D call. Germline CDR1 is MDHEN and CDR2 is SYDVKM. The CDR3 has 13 amino acids. V dropped 6 bases and J dropped 3 bases, with 9 bases sitting between them. This CDR3 reads CASRVGFNQPQHF. The CDR3 nucleotides read TGTGCCAGCAGAGTCGGATTCAATCAGCCCCAGCATTTT.

This chain joins TRBV9 and TRBJ2-3; D remains ambiguous. The germline V gene has CDR1 SGDLS and CDR2 YYNGEE. The length of the CDR3 is 19 residues. The V gene lost 0 bases and the J gene lost 6 bases, with 26 bases spanning the gap. CDR3: CASSVALGSTKLVPDTQYF. In DNA, the CDR3 is TGTGCCAGCAGCGTAGCTTTAGGTAGCACGAAATTAGTTCCCGATACGCAGTATTTT.

This clonotype was found many times. The V and J genes are TRBV12-3 or TRBV12-4 and TRBJ1-3, with D hard to call. The V gene lost 6 bases and the J gene lost 7 bases, with 19 bases spanning the gap. The CDR3 is 15 residues long. CDR3 loop: CASRVGALADNTIYF. The CDR3 coding sequence is TGTGCCAGCAGAGTAGGAGCCCTGGCGGACAACACCATATATTTT.

This clonotype was seen repeatedly, ten times or more. V and J are TRBV3-1 and TRBJ2-2; D perhaps matches TRBD1 (6 bases). The CDR3 spans 14 residues. Germline V gene sequence: CDR1 LGHDT, CDR2 YNNKEL (reference sequence). V was pared by 4 bases and J by 4 bases, with 10 bases between. The CDR3 bases are TGTGCCAGCAGCCTCACAGGGAGCACCGGGGAGCTGTTTTTT. The encoded protein is CASSLTGSTGELFF.